The clone carrying this T cell receptor (beta chain) was counted a single time. This CDR3 comprises 12 residues. Each participant's cohort was designated according to participant-reported clinical history. The data were taken from a study of blood T cell repertoires in COVID-19. Across the whole study: Acute and convalescent COVID-19 specimens originated in the United States, Italy and Spain.

Measured with immunoSEQ multiplex PCR; TCRdb has only the in-frame clones, and not every one. In the table there are 250,000 to 300,000 clones, roughly 88% of which are singletons. The sequencing sample was made of PBMCs or T cells enriched from blood (not recorded which). The V gene is TRBV21-1, the J gene TRBJ2-7; the tabulated D call, TRBD1, remains unverified against the DNA. TRBV21-1 is described as a pseudogene. This receptor was obtained from a woman aged 45-60 years who had recovered from COVID-19. The CDR3 loop is CASSDRAPREYF. Here the CDR3 DNA reads TGTGCCAGCAGCGACAGGGCACCAAGGGAGTACTTC.